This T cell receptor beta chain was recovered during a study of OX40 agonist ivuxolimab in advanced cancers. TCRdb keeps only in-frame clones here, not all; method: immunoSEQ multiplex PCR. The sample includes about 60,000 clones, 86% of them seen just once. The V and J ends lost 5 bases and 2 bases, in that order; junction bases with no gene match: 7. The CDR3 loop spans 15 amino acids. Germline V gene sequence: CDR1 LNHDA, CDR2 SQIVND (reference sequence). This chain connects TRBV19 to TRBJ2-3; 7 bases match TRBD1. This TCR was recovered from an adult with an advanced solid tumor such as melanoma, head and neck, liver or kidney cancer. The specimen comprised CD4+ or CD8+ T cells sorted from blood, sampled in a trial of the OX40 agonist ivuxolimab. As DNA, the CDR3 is TGTGCCAGTAGTCCTCAGACAGGGACCACAGATACGCAGTATTTT. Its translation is CASSPQTGTTDTQYF.